These T cell receptor beta chains were read from a single sample in a study of shared clonotypes between healthy human individuals. Clones were sequenced by immunoSEQ multiplex PCR, and TCRdb holds only the in-frame ones, with some missing. The repertoire includes approximately 1.5 million clones, under 99% of them detected once, and 0.45% sits in the top ten. Input material: naive CD4+ T cells sorted from blood. These receptors were taken from a man under 40 in good health. Both conserved end residues are part of each CDR3. A D gene is named only where the DNA matches it firmly.

J gene | V gene | D gene | CDR3 protein | CDR3 DNA
TRBJ2-3 | TRBV28 | . | CASEATGWQYF | TGTGCCAGCGAGGCGACAGGATGGCAGTATTTT
TRBJ2-7 | TRBV11-2 | . | CASSVSGTNSYEQYF | TGTGCCAGCTCCGTCTCCGGGACCAACTCCTACGAGCAGTACTTC
TRBJ2-7 | TRBV19 | TRBD2 | CASSGTSGTYYEQYF | TGTGCCAGTAGTGGCACTAGCGGGACGTACTACGAGCAGTACTTC
TRBJ1-4 | TRBV7-9 | TRBD1 | CASSLRGTADEKLFF | TGTGCCAGCAGCTTACGGGGGACAGCCGATGAAAAACTGTTTTTT
TRBJ2-7 | TRBV19 | TRBD2 | CATGLAGVYEQYF | TGTGCCACGGGATTAGCGGGAGTGTACGAGCAGTACTTC
TRBJ1-5 | TRBV2 | . | CASSVDGLYQPQHF | TGTGCCAGCAGTGTGGACGGACTATATCAGCCCCAGCATTTT
TRBJ2-7 | TRBV7-9 | . | CASSREPSYEQYF | TGTGCCAGCAGTCGGGAGCCCTCCTACGAGCAGTACTTC
TRBJ1-3 | TRBV5-1 | TRBD1 | CASSPLTGDYSGNTIYF | TGCGCCAGCAGCCCCTTGACAGGGGACTACTCTGGAAACACCATATATTTT
TRBJ2-7 | TRBV4-1 | . | CASSQETHPSYEQYF | TGCGCCAGCAGCCAAGAAACTCACCCATCCTACGAGCAGTACTTC
TRBJ2-3 | TRBV29-1 | . | CSVERGVGTDTQYF | TGCAGCGTTGAAAGGGGGGTGGGCACAGATACGCAGTATTTT
TRBJ1-1 | TRBV5-4 | TRBD1 | CASSNDRVRTEAFF | TGTGCCAGCAGCAACGACAGGGTCCGCACTGAAGCTTTCTTT
TRBJ2-3 | TRBV6-5 | . | CASRPAGSSTDTQYF | TGTGCCAGCAGGCCCGCGGGGTCTAGCACAGATACGCAGTATTTT
TRBJ2-6 | TRBV7-2 | . | CASSPRRTGANVLTF | TGTGCCAGCAGCCCCCGGCGAACTGGGGCCAACGTCCTGACTTTC
TRBJ1-2 | TRBV9 | . | CASSLTGGDYGYTF | TGTGCCAGCAGCCTCACCGGAGGCGACTATGGCTACACCTTC
TRBJ2-2 | TRBV12-5 | . | CASGPSTGELFF | TGTGCTAGTGGTCCCTCGACCGGGGAGCTGTTTTTT
TRBJ2-1 | TRBV28 | TRBD2 | CASSTGLAGVNEQFF | TGTGCCAGCAGTACCGGACTAGCGGGAGTCAATGAGCAGTTCTTC
TRBJ2-1 | TRBV10-3 | TRBD1 | CAISENNRGLYNEQFF | TGTGCCATCAGTGAGAACAACAGGGGGCTCTACAATGAGCAGTTCTTC
TRBJ2-7 | TRBV7-9 | TRBD2 | CASSLGGLAGVSYEQYF | TGTGCCAGCAGCTTAGGGGGACTAGCGGGCGTATCCTACGAGCAGTACTTC
TRBJ2-1 | TRBV18 | . | CASSPVYGNEQFF | TGTGCCAGCTCACCTGTGTACGGCAATGAGCAGTTCTTC
TRBJ2-1 | TRBV5-4 | . | CASSSTGRSYNEQFF | TGTGCCAGCAGCTCTACAGGGCGCTCCTACAATGAGCAGTTCTTC
TRBJ2-1 | TRBV15 | . | CATSRLQDEQFF | TGTGCCACCAGCAGACTGCAAGATGAGCAGTTCTTC
TRBJ2-7 | TRBV7-2 | TRBD2 | CASRPPGGSNYEQYF | TGTGCCAGCAGACCCCCGGGGGGGAGTAACTACGAGCAGTACTTC
TRBJ1-5 | TRBV28 | . | CASSSQAWGNQPQHF | TGTGCCAGCAGTTCGCAGGCCTGGGGCAATCAGCCCCAGCATTTT